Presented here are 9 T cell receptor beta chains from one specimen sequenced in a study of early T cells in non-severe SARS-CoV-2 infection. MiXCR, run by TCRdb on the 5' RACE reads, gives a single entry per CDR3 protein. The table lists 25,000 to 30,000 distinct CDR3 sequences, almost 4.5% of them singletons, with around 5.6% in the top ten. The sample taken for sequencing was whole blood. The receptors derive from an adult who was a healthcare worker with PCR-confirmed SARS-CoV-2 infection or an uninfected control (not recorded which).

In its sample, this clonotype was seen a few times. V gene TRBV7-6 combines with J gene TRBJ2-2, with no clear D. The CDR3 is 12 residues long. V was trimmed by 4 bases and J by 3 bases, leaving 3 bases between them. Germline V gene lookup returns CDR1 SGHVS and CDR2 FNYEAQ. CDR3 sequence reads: CASSSYTGELFF. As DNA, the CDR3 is TGTGCCAGCAGCTCGTACACCGGGGAGCTGTTTTTT.

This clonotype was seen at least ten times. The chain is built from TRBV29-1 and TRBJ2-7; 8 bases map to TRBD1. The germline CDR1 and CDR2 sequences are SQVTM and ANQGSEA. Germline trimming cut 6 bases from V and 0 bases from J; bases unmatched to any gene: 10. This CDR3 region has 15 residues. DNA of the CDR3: TGCAGCGTCCGCAATACAGGGGGGAGCTCCTACGAGCAGTACTTC. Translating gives CSVRNTGGSSYEQYF.

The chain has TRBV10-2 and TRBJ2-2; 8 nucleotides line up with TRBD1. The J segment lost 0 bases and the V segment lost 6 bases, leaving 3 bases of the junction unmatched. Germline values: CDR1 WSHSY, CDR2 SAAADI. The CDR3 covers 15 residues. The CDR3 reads CASRDRVTNTGELFF. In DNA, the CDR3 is TGCGCCAGCAGGGACAGGGTGACGAACACCGGGGAGCTGTTTTTT.

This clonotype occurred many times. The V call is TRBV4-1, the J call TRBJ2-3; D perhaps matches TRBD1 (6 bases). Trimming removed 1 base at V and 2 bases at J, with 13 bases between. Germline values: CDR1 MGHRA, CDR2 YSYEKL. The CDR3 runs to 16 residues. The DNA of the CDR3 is TGCGCCAGCAGCCAAGTCGGCAGGGGTAACACAGATACGCAGTATTTT. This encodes CASSQVGRGNTDTQYF.

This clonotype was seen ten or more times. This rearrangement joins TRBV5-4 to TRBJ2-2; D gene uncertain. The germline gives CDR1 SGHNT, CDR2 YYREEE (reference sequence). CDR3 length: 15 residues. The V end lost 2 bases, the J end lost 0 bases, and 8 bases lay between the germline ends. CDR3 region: CASSFGGSNTGELFF. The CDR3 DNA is TGTGCCAGCAGCTTCGGTGGATCGAACACCGGGGAGCTGTTTTTT.

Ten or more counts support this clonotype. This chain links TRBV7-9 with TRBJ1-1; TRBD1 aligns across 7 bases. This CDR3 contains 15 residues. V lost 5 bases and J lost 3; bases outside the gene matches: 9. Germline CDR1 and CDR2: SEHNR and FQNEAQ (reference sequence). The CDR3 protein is CASSGITRGHTEAFF. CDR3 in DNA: TGTGCCAGCAGCGGAATTACGAGGGGGCACACTGAAGCTTTCTTT.

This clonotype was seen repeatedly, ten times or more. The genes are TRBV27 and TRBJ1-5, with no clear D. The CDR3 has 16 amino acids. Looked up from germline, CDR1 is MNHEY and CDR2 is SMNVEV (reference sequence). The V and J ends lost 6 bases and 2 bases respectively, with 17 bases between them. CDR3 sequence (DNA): TGTGCCAGCAGCGGACTCTCTTGGTATGGCAATCAGCCCCAGCATTTT. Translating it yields CASSGLSWYGNQPQHF.

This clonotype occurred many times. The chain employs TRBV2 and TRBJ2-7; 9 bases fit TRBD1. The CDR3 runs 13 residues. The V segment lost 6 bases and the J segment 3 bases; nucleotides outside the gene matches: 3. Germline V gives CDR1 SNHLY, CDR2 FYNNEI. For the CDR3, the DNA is TGTGCCAGCAGGGACAGGGGAAACTACGAGCAGTACTTC. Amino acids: CASRDRGNYEQYF.

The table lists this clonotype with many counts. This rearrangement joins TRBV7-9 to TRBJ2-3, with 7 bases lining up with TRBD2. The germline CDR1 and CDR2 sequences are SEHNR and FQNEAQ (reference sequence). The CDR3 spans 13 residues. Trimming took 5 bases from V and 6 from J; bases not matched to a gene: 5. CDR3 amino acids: CASSPPTSDTQYF. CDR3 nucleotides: TGTGCCAGCAGCCCCCCGACTAGCGATACGCAGTATTTT. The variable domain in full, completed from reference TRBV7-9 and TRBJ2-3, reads DTGVSQNPRHKITKRGQNVTFRCDPISEHNRLYWYRQTLGQGPEFLTYFQNEAQLEKSRLLSDRFSAERPKGSFSTLEIQRTEQGDSAMYLCASSPPTSDTQYFGPGTRLTVL.